These T cell receptor beta chains were read from a single sample in a study of CD8 T cells in ankylosing spondylitis. TCRdb reprocessed the 5' RACE reads via MiXCR and lists one record per CDR3 protein. The repertoire holds under 450,000 distinct CDR3 sequences, with 17% as singletons. Source material: blood, either unsorted or a sorted T cell fraction (not recorded which). The receptors were sampled from a male donor with ankylosing spondylitis. Both conserved end residues are part of each CDR3. Fields, in order: J gene, V gene, clone size, D gene, CDR3 DNA, CDR3 protein. The D gene is left open where the match is weak. Clone sizes are given selectively: once, few, many, or a class where the clone is expanded.

TRBJ2-3,TRBV29-1,many,NA,TGCAGCGGGAGCAGGGTTGGCACAGATACGCAGTATTTT,CSGSRVGTDTQYF
TRBJ1-3,TRBV6-1,few,NA,TGTGCCAGCAGACCGGACCGCGGCTCTGGAAACACCATATATTTT,CASRPDRGSGNTIYF
TRBJ2-1,TRBV7-2,few,TRBD1,TGTGCCAGCAGCTTAAGGACAGGACACTCCTACAATGAGCAGTTCTTC,CASSLRTGHSYNEQFF
TRBJ1-1,TRBV20-1,NA,NA,TGCAGTGCTAGATTGGCCTCTGGGGATAAAGCTTTCTTT,CSARLASGDKAFF
TRBJ1-3,TRBV24-1,NA,NA,TGTGCCACCAGTGATCCTGGAAACACCATATATTTT,CATSDPGNTIYF
TRBJ1-2,TRBV5-1,NA,NA,TGCGCCAGCAGCCAAGCCGACTCAGGAGGTGGCTACACCTTC,CASSQADSGGGYTF
TRBJ2-1,TRBV12-3/TRBV12-4,many,NA,TGTGCCAGCAGATCCACGGTCGGCCACAATGAGCAGTTCTTC,CASRSTVGHNEQFF
TRBJ2-3,TRBV2,few,TRBD2,TGTGCCAGCATTTTAACTAGCGGGAAATTTGCAGATACGCAGTATTTT,CASILTSGKFADTQYF
TRBJ2-7,TRBV5-6,many,NA,TGTGCCAGCAGCTCAACGCACTACGAGCAGTACTTC,CASSSTHYEQYF
TRBJ2-7,TRBV6-7,NA,NA,TGTGCCAGGTACACAAGGGGCTACGAGCAGTACTTC,CARYTRGYEQYF
TRBJ2-7,TRBV6-5,few,NA,TGTGCCAGCAGGTATACCCCGGGACCAAACTACGAGCAGTACTTC,CASRYTPGPNYEQYF
TRBJ2-5,TRBV7-2,few,NA,TGTGCCAGCAGCTCAGATTGGGGCAGTCTGGAGACCCAGTACTTC,CASSSDWGSLETQYF
TRBJ2-3,TRBV7-2,NA,TRBD2,TGTGCCAGCAGCTTGTATGGGGCGGGGGGTAGCACAGATACGCAGTATTTT,CASSLYGAGGSTDTQYF
TRBJ1-1,TRBV20-1,NA,NA,TGCAGTGCTAGAGATGAAAAGGGGACTGAAGCTTTCTTT,CSARDEKGTEAFF
TRBJ1-4,TRBV5-1,NA,NA,TGCGCCAGCAGGGGTACAGGGACTTCGGTTGAAAAACTGTTTTTT,CASRGTGTSVEKLFF
TRBJ2-3,TRBV7-9,few,TRBD2,TGTGCCAGCAGCTTAGATGGACTAGCGGCCACAGATACGCAGTATTTT,CASSLDGLAATDTQYF
TRBJ1-3,TRBV12-3/TRBV12-4,many,NA,TGTGCCAGCAACCCCCGGGGGATGAGCTCTGGAAACACCATATATTTT,CASNPRGMSSGNTIYF
TRBJ1-1,TRBV30,few,NA,TGTGCCTGGCGGACAGTAAACATGAACACTGAAGCTTTCTTT,CAWRTVNMNTEAFF
TRBJ1-1,TRBV2,NA,NA,TGTGCCAGCAGGGAAAGGTCGGGAACCACTGAAGCTTTCTTT,CASRERSGTTEAFF
TRBJ2-7,TRBV7-3,few,NA,TGTGCCAGCAGCTTAGGTGGGGGTCGCGAGCAGTACTTC,CASSLGGGREQYF
TRBJ2-7,TRBV12-3/TRBV12-4,few,NA,TGTGCCAGCAGTTCGCCCGCAAGCTCCTACGAGCAGTACTTC,CASSSPASSYEQYF
TRBJ1-1,TRBV9,NA,NA,TGTGCCAGCAGCGTAGCCCCCACAGGGATGGCTTACACTGAAGCTTTCTTT,CASSVAPTGMAYTEAFF
TRBJ2-7,TRBV7-6,NA,NA,TGTGCCAGCAGCGTCGGGGACAAATTCTACGAGCAGTACTTC,CASSVGDKFYEQYF